This T cell receptor (beta chain) was retrieved from a study of spatial heterogeneity in lung cancer. Findings of the study overall: Tumoral mutation counts were tracked by counts of expanded intratumoral alpha and beta TCRs.

This CDR3 is 16 amino acids long. Per the germline V gene, CDR1 is SGHTA and CDR2 is FQGNSA. Deletions cut 4 bases from V and 4 bases from J, with 16 bases between. This clonotype was counted many times. The antigen is undetermined. This beta chain slipped into a library made for alpha chains as a stray read, so its size is not meaningful. Time point indicated: sample taken at primary tumor resection. MiXCR, run by TCRdb on the 5' RACE reads, gives a single entry per CDR3 protein. Found here are fewer than 6,000 distinct CDR3 sequences, 4.5% to 5.5% of them singletons; the top ten hold around 20%. The sequencing used lung tumor tissue, collected at surgery. The V call is TRBV7-2, the J call TRBJ2-2, with a possible D match to TRBD1 (6 bases). The source is a male donor with early-stage non-small cell lung cancer. The CDR3, as DNA: TGTGCCAGCAGCTCCGTGCAGGGGATGAGCACCGGGGAGCTGTTTTTT. Translation gives CASSSVQGMSTGELFF.